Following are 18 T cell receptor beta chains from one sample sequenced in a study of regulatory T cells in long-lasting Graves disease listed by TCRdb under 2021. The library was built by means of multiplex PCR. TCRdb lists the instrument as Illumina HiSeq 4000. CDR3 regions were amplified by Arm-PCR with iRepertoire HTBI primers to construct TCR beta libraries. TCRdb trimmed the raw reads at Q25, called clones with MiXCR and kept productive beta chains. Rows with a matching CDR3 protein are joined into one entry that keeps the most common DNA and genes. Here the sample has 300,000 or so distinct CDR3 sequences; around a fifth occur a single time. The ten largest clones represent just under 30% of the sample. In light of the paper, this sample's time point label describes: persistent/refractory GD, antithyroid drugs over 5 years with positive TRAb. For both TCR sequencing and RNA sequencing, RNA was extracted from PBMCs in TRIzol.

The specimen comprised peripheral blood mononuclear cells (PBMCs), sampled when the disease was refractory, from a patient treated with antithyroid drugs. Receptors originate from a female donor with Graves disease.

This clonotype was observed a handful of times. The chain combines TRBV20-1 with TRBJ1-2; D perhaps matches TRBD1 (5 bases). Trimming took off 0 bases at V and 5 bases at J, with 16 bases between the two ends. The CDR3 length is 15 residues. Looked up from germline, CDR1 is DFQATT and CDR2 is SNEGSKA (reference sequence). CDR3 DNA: TGCAGTGCTAGAGAACCAGGGCGCTCTCCTTATGGCTACACCTTC. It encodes CSAREPGRSPYGYTF.

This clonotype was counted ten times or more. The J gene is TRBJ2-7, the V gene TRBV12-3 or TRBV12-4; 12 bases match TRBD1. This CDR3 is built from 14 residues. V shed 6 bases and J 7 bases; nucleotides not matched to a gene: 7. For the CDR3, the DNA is TGTGCCAGCAGAACCGGGACAGGGGGCAGGGAGCAGTACTTC. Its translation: CASRTGTGGREQYF.

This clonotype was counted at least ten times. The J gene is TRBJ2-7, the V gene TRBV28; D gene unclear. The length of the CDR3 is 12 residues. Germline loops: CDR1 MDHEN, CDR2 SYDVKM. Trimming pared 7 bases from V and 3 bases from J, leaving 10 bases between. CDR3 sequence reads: CASTDVGYEQYF. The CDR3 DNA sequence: TGTGCCAGCACGGACGTTGGCTACGAGCAGTACTTC.

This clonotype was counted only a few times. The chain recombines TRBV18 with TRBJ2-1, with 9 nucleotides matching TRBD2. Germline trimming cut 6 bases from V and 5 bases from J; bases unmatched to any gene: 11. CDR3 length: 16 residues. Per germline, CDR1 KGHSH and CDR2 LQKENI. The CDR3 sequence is CASSPRLIAGDNEQFF. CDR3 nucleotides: TGTGCCAGCTCCCCCAGGTTGATAGCGGGAGACAATGAGCAGTTCTTC.

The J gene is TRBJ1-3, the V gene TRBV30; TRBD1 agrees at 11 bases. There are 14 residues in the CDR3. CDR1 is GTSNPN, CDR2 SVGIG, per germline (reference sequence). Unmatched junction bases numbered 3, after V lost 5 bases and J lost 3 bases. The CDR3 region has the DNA TGTGCCTGGGGACAGGGGGCGAATGGAAACACCATATATTTT. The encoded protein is CAWGQGANGNTIYF. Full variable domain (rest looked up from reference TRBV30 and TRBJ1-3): SQTIHQWPATLVQPVGSPLSLECTVEGTSNPNLYWYRQAAGRGLQLLFYSVGIGQISSEVPQNLSASRPQDRQFILSSKKLLLSDSGFYLCAWGQGANGNTIYFGEGSWLTVV.

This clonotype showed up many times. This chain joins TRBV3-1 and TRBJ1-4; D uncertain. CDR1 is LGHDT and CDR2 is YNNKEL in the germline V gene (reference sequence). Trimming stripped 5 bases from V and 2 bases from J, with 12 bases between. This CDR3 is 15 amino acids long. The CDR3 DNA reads TGTGCCAGCAGCTTCCGAGCGGGGACTAATGAAAAACTGTTTTTT. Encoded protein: CASSFRAGTNEKLFF.

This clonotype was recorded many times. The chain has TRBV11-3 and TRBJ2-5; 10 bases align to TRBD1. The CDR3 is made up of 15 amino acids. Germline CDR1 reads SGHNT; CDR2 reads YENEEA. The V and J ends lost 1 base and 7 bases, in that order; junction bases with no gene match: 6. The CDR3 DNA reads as TGTGCCAGCAGCTTAGTGGACAGGGGGTTCGGGACCCAGTACTTC. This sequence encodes CASSLVDRGFGTQYF. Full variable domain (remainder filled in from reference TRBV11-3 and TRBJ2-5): EAGVVQSPRYKIIEKKQPVAFWCNPISGHNTLYWYLQNLGQGPELLIRYENEEAVDDSQLPKDRFSAERLKGVDSTLKIQPAELGDSAVYLCASSLVDRGFGTQYFGPGTRLLVL.

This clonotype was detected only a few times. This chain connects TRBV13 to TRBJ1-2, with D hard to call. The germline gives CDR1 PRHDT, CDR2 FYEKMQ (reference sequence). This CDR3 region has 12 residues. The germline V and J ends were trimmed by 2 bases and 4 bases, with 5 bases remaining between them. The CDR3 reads CASSLRFYGYTF. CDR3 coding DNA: TGTGCCAGCAGCTTACGGTTCTATGGCTACACCTTC. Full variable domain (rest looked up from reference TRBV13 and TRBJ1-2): AAGVIQSPRHLIKEKRETATLKCYPIPRHDTVYWYQQGPGQDPQFLISFYEKMQSDKGSIPDRFSAQQFSDYHSELNMSSLELGDSALYFCASSLRFYGYTFGSGTRLTVV.

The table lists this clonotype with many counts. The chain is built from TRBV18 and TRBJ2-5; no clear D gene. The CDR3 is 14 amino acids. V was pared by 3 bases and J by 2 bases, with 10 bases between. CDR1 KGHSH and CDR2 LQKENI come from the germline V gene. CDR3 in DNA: TGTGCCAGCTCACCCCTTGAAGAGCAAGAGACCCAGTACTTC. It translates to CASSPLEEQETQYF.

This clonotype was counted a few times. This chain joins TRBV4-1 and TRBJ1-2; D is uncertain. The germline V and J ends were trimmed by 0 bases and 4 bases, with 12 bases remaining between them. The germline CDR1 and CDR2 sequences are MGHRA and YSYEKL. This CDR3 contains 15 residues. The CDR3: CASSQDIPYSYGYTF. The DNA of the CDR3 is TGCGCCAGCAGCCAAGATATTCCGTACTCCTATGGCTACACCTTC.

The CDR3 reads CASSEAERSFSYEQYF. The CDR3 DNA sequence: TGTGCCAGCAGTGAAGCCGAGCGGAGCTTCTCCTACGAGCAGTACTTC. The chain joins TRBV25-1 to TRBJ2-7; a weak D match, TRBD2 (5 bases). Germline loops: CDR1 MGHDK, CDR2 SYGVNS. CDR3 size: 16 residues. V lost 2 bases and J 0 bases, leaving 14 bases between the germline ends.

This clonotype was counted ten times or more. This CDR3 reads CASSYSPRGRGANVLTF. The CDR3 region has the DNA TGTGCCAGCAGTTATAGTCCCAGGGGGCGTGGGGCCAACGTCCTGACTTTC. The V gene is TRBV6-2 or TRBV6-3, the J gene TRBJ2-6; 8 nucleotides line up with TRBD1. With V trimmed by 3 bases and J by 3 bases, 7 bases remained unmatched. This CDR3 has 17 amino acids. CDR1 and CDR2 (germline): MNHEY, SVGEGT.

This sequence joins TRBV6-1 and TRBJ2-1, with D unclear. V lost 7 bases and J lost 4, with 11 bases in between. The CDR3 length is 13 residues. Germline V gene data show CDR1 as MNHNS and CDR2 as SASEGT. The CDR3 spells CASTEHQYNEQFF. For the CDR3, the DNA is TGTGCCAGCACAGAACACCAATACAATGAGCAGTTCTTC.

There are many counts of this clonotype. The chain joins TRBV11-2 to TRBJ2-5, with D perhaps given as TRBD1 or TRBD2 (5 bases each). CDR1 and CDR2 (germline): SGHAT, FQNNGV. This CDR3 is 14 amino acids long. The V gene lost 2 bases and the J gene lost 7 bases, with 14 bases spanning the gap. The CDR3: CASSLRGLRGTQYF. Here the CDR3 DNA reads TGTGCCAGCAGCTTACGAGGGTTGAGGGGGACCCAGTACTTC. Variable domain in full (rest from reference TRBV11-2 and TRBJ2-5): EAGVAQSPRYKIIEKRQSVAFWCNPISGHATLYWYQQILGQGPKLLIQFQNNGVVDDSQLPKDRFSAERLKGVDSTLKIQPAKLEDSAVYLCASSLRGLRGTQYFGPGTRLLVL.

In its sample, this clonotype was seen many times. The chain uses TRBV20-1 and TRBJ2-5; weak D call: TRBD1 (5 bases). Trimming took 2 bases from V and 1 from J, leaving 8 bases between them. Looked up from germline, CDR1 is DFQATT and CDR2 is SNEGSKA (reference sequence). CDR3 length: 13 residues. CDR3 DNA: TGCAGTGCTAGATCAGGGTTCCAAGAGACCCAGTACTTC. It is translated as CSARSGFQETQYF.

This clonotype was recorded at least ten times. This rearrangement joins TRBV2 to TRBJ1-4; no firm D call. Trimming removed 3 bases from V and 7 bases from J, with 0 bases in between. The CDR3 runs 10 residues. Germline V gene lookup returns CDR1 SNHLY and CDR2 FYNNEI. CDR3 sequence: CASSDEKLFF. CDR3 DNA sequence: TGTGCCAGCAGTGATGAAAAACTGTTTTTT.

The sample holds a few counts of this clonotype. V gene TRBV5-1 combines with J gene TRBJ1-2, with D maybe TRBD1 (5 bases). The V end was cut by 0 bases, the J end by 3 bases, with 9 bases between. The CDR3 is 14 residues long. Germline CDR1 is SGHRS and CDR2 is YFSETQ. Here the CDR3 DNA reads TGCGCCAGCAGCTTGGTGACGGGGGACTATGGCTACACCTTC. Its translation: CASSLVTGDYGYTF.

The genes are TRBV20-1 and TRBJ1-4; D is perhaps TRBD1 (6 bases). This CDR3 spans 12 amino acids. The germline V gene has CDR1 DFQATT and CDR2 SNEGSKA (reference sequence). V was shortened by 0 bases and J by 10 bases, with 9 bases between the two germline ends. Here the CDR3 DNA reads TGCAGTGCTAGAGAGGGGGGGCGAAAACTGTTTTTT. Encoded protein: CSAREGGRKLFF.